This T cell receptor (beta chain) was recorded in a study of T cells in Graves' hyperthyroidism and ophthalmopathy. Using RNA transcripts as the source, TCR beta CDR3 regions were amplified. A set of HTBI primers served as the primers for a first-round RT-PCR of the TCR CDR3. TCRdb recomputed calls from the multiplex PCR reads with MiXCR, one row per CDR3 protein. The sample lists more than 500,000 distinct CDR3 sequences, about 16% occurring once. Trimming at V came to 5 bases and at J to 3 bases, leaving 8 bases not matched to a gene. Germline V gene data show CDR1 as MNHNS and CDR2 as SASEGT. This CDR3 region has 16 residues.

The sequenced material came from blood. This clonotype was sampled from a woman younger than 45 with Graves' ophthalmopathy. The V call is TRBV6-1, the J call TRBJ2-2; 8 bases fit TRBD1. The CDR3 coding sequence is TGTGCCAGCAGTTATAGGAGACAGGGGTACACCGGGGAGCTGTTTTTT. Translated: CASSYRRQGYTGELFF.